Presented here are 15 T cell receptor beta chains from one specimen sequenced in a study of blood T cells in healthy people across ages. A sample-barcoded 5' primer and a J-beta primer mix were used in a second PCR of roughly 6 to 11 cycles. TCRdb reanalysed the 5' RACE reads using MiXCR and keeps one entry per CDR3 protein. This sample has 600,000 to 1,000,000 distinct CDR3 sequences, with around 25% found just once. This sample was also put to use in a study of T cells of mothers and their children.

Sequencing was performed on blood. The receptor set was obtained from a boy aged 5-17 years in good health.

The CDR3 reads CASSSDQGDATNEKLFF. In nucleotides, the CDR3 is TGTGCCAGCAGCTCGGACCAGGGGGATGCAACTAATGAAAAACTGTTTTTT. The chain couples TRBV7-2 to TRBJ1-4, with 7 bases fitting TRBD1. V lost 4 bases to trimming and J lost 0 bases; unmatched junction nucleotides: 8. The CDR3 loop spans 17 amino acids. Germline V CDR1 and CDR2: SGHTA, FQGNSA.

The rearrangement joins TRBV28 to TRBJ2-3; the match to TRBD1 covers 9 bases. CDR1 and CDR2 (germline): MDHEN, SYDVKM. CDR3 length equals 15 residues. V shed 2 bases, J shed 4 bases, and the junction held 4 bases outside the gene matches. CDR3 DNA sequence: TGTGCCAGCAGTTTAGGGGGACAGGGTTCAGATACGCAGTATTTT. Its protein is CASSLGGQGSDTQYF.

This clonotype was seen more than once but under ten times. The CDR3 loop is CASSQEARGETQYF. The CDR3 DNA reads as TGCGCCAGCAGCCAAGAAGCGAGAGGGGAGACCCAGTACTTC. J is TRBJ2-5 and V is TRBV4-1; the D gene is possibly TRBD2 (5 bases). This CDR3 region has 14 residues. The germline gives CDR1 MGHRA, CDR2 YSYEKL. V was pared by 0 bases and J by 5 bases, with 10 bases between.

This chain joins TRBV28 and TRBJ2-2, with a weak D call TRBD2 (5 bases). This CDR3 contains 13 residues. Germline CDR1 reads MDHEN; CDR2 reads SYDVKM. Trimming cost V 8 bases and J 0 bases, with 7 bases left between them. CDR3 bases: TGTGCCAGCCAGAGGGCGAACACCGGGGAGCTGTTTTTT. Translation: CASQRANTGELFF.

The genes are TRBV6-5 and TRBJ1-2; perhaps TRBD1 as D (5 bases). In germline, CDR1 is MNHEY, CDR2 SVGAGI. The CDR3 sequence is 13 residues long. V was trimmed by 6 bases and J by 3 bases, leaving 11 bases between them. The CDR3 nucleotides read TGTGCCAGCAGGGCGACAGTGGACTATGGCTACACCTTC. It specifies CASRATVDYGYTF.

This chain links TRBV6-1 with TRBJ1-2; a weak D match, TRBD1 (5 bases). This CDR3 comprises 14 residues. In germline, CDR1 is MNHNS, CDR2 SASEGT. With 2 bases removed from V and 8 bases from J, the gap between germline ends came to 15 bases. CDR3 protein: CASSEFQGTPGYTF. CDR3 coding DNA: TGTGCCAGCAGTGAATTCCAGGGAACCCCGGGCTACACCTTC.

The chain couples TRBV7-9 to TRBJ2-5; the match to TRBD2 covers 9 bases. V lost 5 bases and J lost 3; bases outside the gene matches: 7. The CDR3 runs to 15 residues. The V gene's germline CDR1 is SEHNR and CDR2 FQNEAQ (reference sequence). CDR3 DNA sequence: TGTGCCAGCAGCCAGGAGGCGGGGGGGAAAGAGACCCAGTACTTC. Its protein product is CASSQEAGGKETQYF.

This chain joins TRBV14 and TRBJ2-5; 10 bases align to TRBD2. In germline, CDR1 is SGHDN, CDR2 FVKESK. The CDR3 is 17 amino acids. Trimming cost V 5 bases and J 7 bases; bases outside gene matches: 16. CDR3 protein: CASSSLGLAAGFGTQYF. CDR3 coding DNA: TGTGCCAGCAGCTCGCTCGGACTAGCGGCCGGATTCGGGACCCAGTACTTC.

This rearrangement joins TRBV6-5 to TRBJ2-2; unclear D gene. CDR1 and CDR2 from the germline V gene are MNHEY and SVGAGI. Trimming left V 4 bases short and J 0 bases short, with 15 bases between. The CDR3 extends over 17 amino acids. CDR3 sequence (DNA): TGTGCCAGCAGTTGGGATGAAGGGAACCCGAACACCGGGGAGCTGTTTTTT. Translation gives CASSWDEGNPNTGELFF.

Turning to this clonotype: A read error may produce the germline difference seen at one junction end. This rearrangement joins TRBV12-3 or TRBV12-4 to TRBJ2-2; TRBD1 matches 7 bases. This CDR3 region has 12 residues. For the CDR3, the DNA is TGTGCCAGCAGGACAGGGCCCGGGGATCTGTTTTTT. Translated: CASRTGPGDLFF.

The CDR3 nucleotides are TGTGCCAGTAGTGGACGACAGGGGTCAAATAACAATGAGCAGTTCTTC. Amino acid sequence: CASSGRQGSNNNEQFF. The rearrangement uses TRBV19 and TRBJ2-7; 8 nucleotides agree with TRBD1. The DNA end favors TRBJ2-1, so the J call may be wrong. Germline CDR1 is LNHDA and CDR2 is SQIVND (reference sequence). CDR3 length equals 16 residues.

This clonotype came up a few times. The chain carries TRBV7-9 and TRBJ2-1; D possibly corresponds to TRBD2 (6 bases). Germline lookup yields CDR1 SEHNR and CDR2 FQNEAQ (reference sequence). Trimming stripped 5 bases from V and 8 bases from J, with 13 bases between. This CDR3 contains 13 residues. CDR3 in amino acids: CASSLVSSDEQFF. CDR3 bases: TGTGCCAGCAGCCTAGTTTCTAGCGATGAGCAGTTCTTC.

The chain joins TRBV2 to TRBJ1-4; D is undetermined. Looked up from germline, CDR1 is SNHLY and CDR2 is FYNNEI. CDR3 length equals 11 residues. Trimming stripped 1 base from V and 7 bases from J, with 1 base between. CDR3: CASSEVEKLFF. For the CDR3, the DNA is TGTGCCAGCAGTGAAGTTGAAAAACTGTTTTTT.

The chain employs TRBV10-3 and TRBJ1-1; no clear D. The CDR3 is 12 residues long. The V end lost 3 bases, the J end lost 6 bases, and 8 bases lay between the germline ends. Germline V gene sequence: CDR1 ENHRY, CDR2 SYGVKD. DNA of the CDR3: TGTGCCATCAGTGATGGTAAGGCTGAAGCTTTCTTT. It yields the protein CAISDGKAEAFF.

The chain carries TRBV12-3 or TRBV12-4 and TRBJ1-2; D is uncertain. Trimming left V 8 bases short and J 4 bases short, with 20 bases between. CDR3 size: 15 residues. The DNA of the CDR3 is TGTGCCAGCGCCACCCCACAAGGTGCCCTCTATGGCTACACCTTC. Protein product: CASATPQGALYGYTF.